This T cell receptor beta chain was observed in a study of cytomegalovirus exposure and HLA in healthy donors. The germline V gene encodes CDR1 KGHSH and CDR2 LQKENI. V lost 6 bases and J lost 2, with 20 bases in between. The CDR3 is 16 residues long. PCR was performed using 60 Vbeta and 13 Jbeta primers. Sequenced by immunoSEQ multiplex PCR; TCRdb stores in-frame clones only, minus some. Seen here are about 180,000 clones, roughly four fifths observed once, and the top ten hold more than 2.5%. Sequencing was performed on PBMCs. The TCR sequence derives from a female donor in good health and CMV-seronegative. J is TRBJ2-7 and V is TRBV18; a possible D gene is TRBD2 (7 bases). The CDR3 region is CASSLGGGPTTYEQYF. For the CDR3, the DNA is TGTGCCAGCTCCCTTGGCGGGGGCCCCACAACCTACGAGCAGTACTTC.